The 8 T cell receptor beta chains given below trace back to one sample, sequenced in a study of T cells in Graves' hyperthyroidism and ophthalmopathy. The TCR beta CDR3 regions underwent amplification using RNA transcripts as the source. A first-round RT-PCR of the TCR CDR3 used the HTBI primer set. One entry per CDR3 protein results from TCRdb running MiXCR on the multiplex PCR reads. The table shows 500,000 to 650,000 distinct CDR3 sequences, with roughly 45% occurring only once. The sample taken for sequencing was peripheral blood or thyroid tissue (not recorded which). These receptors were obtained from an adult woman with Graves' disease, either hyperthyroidism or ophthalmopathy (not recorded which).

The chain couples TRBV19 to TRBJ1-1; no firm D call. From germline, CDR1 is LNHDA and CDR2 SQIVND (reference sequence). CDR3 length: 14 amino acids. With 0 bases removed from V and 0 bases from J, the gap between germline ends came to 5 bases. The CDR3 here is CASSIDRMNTEAFF. DNA of the CDR3: TGTGCCAGTAGTATAGATCGTATGAACACTGAAGCTTTCTTT.

This clonotype was seen just once. The conserved closing phenylalanine or tryptophan is absent in this CDR3, likely reflecting a read error. J is TRBJ2-7 and V is TRBV9; TRBD1 might be the D (6 bases). Trimming shortened V by 6 bases and J by 7 bases, and 20 bases separated the two germline ends. CDR1 and CDR2 from the germline V gene are SGDLS and YYNGEE. This CDR3 spans 14 amino acids. The CDR3 region has the DNA TGTGCCAGCAAAAACCGGGACACCCTGGGGGAGCAGTACTCC. Translation gives CASKNRDTLGEQYS.

This chain links TRBV5-6 with TRBJ2-7; 10 nucleotides align to TRBD2. V shed 5 bases and J 2 bases; nucleotides not matched to a gene: 7. The CDR3 sequence is 15 residues long. From germline, CDR1 is SGHDT and CDR2 YYEEEE. The CDR3 protein is CASRTLAGTTYEQYF. CDR3 bases: TGTGCCAGCAGAACACTAGCGGGGACCACCTACGAGCAGTACTTC.

CDR3 residues: CSAAITGVGNQPQHF. The CDR3 DNA is TGCAGTGCTGCCATTACAGGCGTTGGCAATCAGCCCCAGCATTTT. V gene TRBV20-1 combines with J gene TRBJ1-5, with a possible D match to TRBD1 (5 bases). V was clipped by 5 bases and J by 2 bases, with 16 bases between them. Germline V gene lookup returns CDR1 DFQATT and CDR2 SNEGSKA (reference sequence). This CDR3 region has 15 residues.

This clonotype was recorded only once. The rearrangement links TRBV15 to TRBJ1-3; possible D gene TRBD1, 5 bases. The CDR3 spans 17 residues. Germline V gene sequence: CDR1 LNHNV, CDR2 YYDKDF (reference sequence). Trimming took off 2 bases at V and 0 bases at J, with 14 bases between the two ends. The CDR3 protein is CATSRLGDGNSGNTIYF. The CDR3 nucleotides read TGTGCCACCAGCAGATTGGGGGACGGCAACTCTGGAAACACCATATATTTT.

This clonotype was found many times. The chain has TRBV6-5 and TRBJ1-5; D not certain. CDR1 MNHEY and CDR2 SVGAGI come from the germline V gene. The CDR3 contains 13 residues. Trimming shortened V by 4 bases and J by 3 bases, and 7 bases separated the two germline ends. The CDR3 here is CASSSNHNQPQHF. The CDR3 DNA reads TGTGCCAGCAGTTCCAACCACAATCAGCCCCAGCATTTT.

This clonotype was detected a few times. The V and J genes are TRBV19 and TRBJ1-4, with 10 bases fitting TRBD1. CDR1 LNHDA and CDR2 SQIVND come from the germline V gene (reference sequence). Losses at the gene ends were 7 bases for V and 8 bases for J; bases not matched to a gene: 10. There are 15 residues in the CDR3. CDR3 DNA sequence: TGTGCCAGTACCGTAGTGGGGACAGGGGAAGAAAAACTGTTTTTT. Translating gives CASTVVGTGEEKLFF.

This clonotype was observed many times. The CDR3 region is CASSPTGGPQPQHF. The CDR3 coding sequence is TGCGCCAGCAGTCCAACAGGGGGCCCTCAGCCCCAGCATTTT. The rearrangement links TRBV5-1 to TRBJ1-5; 9 positions match TRBD1. CDR3 length: 14 amino acids. Unmatched junction bases numbered 6, after V lost 5 bases and J lost 6 bases. Germline values: CDR1 SGHRS, CDR2 YFSETQ. Variable domain in full (rest from reference TRBV5-1 and TRBJ1-5): KAGVTQTPRYLIKTRGQQVTLSCSPISGHRSVSWYQQTPGQGLQFLFEYFSETQRNKGNFPGRFSGRQFSNSRSEMNVSTLELGDSALYLCASSPTGGPQPQHFGDGTRLSIL.